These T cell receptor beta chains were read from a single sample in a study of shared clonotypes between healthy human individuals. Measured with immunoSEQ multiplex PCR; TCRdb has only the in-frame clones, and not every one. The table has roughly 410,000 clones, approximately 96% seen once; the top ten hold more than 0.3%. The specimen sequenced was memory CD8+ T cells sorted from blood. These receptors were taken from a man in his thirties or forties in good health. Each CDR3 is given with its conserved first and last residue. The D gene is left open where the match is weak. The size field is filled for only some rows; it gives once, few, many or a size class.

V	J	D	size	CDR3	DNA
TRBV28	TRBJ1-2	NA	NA	CASSLLAGANYGYTF	TGTGCCAGCAGTTTATTGGCAGGGGCTAACTATGGCTACACCTTC
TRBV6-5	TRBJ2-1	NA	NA	CASSYSDDNEQFF	TGTGCCAGCAGTTACTCCGACGACAATGAGCAGTTCTTC
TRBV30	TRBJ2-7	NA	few	CAWSVGTAYSSYEQYF	TGTGCCTGGAGTGTAGGTACAGCGTACTCCTCCTACGAGCAGTACTTC
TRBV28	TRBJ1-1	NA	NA	CASSPPQAEAFF	TGTGCCAGCAGCCCGCCTCAGGCTGAAGCTTTCTTT
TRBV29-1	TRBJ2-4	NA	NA	CSVGPLAKNIQYF	TGCAGCGTTGGCCCTTTAGCCAAAAACATTCAGTACTTC
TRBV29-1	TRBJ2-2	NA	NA	CSVRGETGELFF	TGCAGCGTCAGGGGGGAGACCGGGGAGCTGTTTTTT
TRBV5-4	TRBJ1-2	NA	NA	CASSPPGVHGYTF	TGTGCCAGCAGCCCCCCGGGGGTCCATGGCTACACCTTC
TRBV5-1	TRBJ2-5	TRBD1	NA	CASSLVDRLAETQYF	TGCGCCAGCAGCTTGGTGGACAGGTTGGCGGAGACCCAGTACTTC
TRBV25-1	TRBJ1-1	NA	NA	CASSDSAGEAFF	TGTGCCAGCAGTGATTCGGCAGGGGAAGCTTTCTTT
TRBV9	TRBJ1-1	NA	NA	CASSPYVGGGGEAFF	TGTGCCAGCAGCCCATACGTCGGGGGCGGCGGTGAAGCTTTCTTT
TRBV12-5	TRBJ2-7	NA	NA	CASRGDSSYEQYF	TGTGCTAGTAGGGGGGACAGTTCCTACGAGCAGTACTTC
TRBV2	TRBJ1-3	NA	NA	CASRGQGYTIYF	TGTGCCAGCAGAGGGCAGGGCTACACCATATATTTT
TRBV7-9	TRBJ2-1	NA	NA	CASSLGAVRSYNEQFF	TGTGCCAGCAGCTTAGGAGCGGTGAGGTCCTACAATGAGCAGTTCTTC
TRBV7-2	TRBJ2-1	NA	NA	CASSFSIYNEQFF	TGTGCCAGCAGCTTTTCTATCTACAATGAGCAGTTCTTC
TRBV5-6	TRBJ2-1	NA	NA	CASSWRPYNEQFF	TGTGCCAGCAGCTGGCGCCCCTACAATGAGCAGTTCTTC
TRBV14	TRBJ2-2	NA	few	CARDHTGELFF	TGTGCCAGGGACCACACCGGGGAGCTGTTTTTT
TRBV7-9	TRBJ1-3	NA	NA	CASSLQGPGNTIYF	TGTGCCAGCAGCTTACAAGGGCCTGGAAACACCATATATTTT
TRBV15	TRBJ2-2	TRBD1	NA	CATAYDRGRGTGELFF	TGTGCCACCGCCTACGACAGGGGGCGCGGCACCGGGGAGCTGTTTTTT
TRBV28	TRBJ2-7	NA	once	CASSFSPRDEQYF	TGTGCCAGCAGTTTTTCCCCCAGGGACGAGCAGTACTTC
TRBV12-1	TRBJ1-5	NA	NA	CASSGGYSNQPQHF	TGTGCCAGCAGTGGGGGTTATAGCAATCAGCCCCAGCATTTT
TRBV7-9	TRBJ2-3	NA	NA	CASSLEEDTQYF	TGTGCCAGCAGCTTAGAGGAAGATACGCAGTATTTT
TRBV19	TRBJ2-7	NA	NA	CARRKQSSYEQYF	TGTGCCAGGCGAAAACAGAGCTCCTACGAGCAGTACTTC
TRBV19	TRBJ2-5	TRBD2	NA	CASSVRLAPETQYF	TGTGCCAGTAGTGTCCGACTAGCCCCGGAGACCCAGTACTTC
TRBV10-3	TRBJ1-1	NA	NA	CAISERGTEAFF	TGTGCCATCAGTGAGAGGGGGACTGAAGCTTTCTTT
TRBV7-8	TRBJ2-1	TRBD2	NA	CASRAGLGTYNEQFF	TGTGCCAGCAGGGCGGGACTAGGAACCTACAATGAGCAGTTCTTC
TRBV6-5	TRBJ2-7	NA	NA	CASARAGRREQYF	TGTGCCAGCGCCCGGGCGGGAAGACGCGAGCAGTACTTC
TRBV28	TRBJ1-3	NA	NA	CASSFNRRRNTIYF	TGTGCCAGCAGTTTTAACCGGAGACGAAACACCATATATTTT
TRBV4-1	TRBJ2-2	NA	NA	CASSQDTGELFF	TGCGCCAGCAGCCAAGACACCGGGGAGCTGTTTTTT
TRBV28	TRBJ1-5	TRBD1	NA	CASSLVQGGQPQHF	TGTGCCAGCAGTTTAGTCCAGGGGGGGCAGCCCCAGCATTTT
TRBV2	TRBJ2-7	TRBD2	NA	CASTGLEVEQYF	TGTGCCAGCACGGGACTAGAGGTCGAGCAGTACTTC
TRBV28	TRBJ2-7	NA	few	CASSQGRTYEQYF	TGTGCCAGCAGTCAAGGCAGGACCTACGAGCAGTACTTC
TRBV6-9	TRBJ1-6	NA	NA	CAPRTGRNNSPLHF	TGTGCCCCCCGGACGGGACGGAATAATTCACCCCTCCACTTT
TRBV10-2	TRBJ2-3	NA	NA	CASSVVSFTDTQYF	TGCGCCAGCAGTGTGGTGAGCTTCACAGATACGCAGTATTTT
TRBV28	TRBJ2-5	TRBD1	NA	CATEQPGGEETQYF	TGTGCCACAGAACAACCAGGGGGAGAAGAGACCCAGTACTTC
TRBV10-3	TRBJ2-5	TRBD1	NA	CAISPRDSGETQYF	TGTGCCATCAGTCCCCGGGACAGTGGGGAGACCCAGTACTTC
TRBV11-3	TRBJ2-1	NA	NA	CASSLEGGYNEQFF	TGTGCCAGCAGCTTAGAGGGCGGCTACAATGAGCAGTTCTTC
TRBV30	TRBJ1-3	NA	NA	CAWSARSRNTIYF	TGTGCCTGGAGTGCGAGGTCAAGAAACACCATATATTTT
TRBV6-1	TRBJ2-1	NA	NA	CASSEGWRALSYNEQFF	TGTGCCAGCAGTGAAGGTTGGCGGGCCCTCTCCTACAATGAGCAGTTCTTC
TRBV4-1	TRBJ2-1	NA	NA	CASSQAVMTNDEQFF	TGCGCCAGCAGCCAAGCGGTAATGACTAACGATGAGCAGTTCTTC
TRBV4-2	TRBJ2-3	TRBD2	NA	CASSQDRGLAGSPSTDTQYF	TGTGCCAGCAGCCAAGATAGAGGACTAGCGGGATCCCCTAGCACAGATACGCAGTATTTT
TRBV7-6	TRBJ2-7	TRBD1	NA	CASSLVGQGVVEQYF	TGTGCCAGCAGCTTAGTTGGACAGGGGGTGGTTGAGCAGTACTTC
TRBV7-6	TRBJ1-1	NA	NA	CASSDRNTEAFF	TGTGCCAGCAGCGACAGGAACACTGAAGCTTTCTTT
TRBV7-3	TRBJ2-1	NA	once	CASSSGLSGQFF	TGTGCCAGCAGCTCGGGACTCTCGGGGCAGTTCTTC
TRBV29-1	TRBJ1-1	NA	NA	CSVEDSSMNTEAFF	TGCAGCGTTGAAGACAGTTCCATGAACACTGAAGCTTTCTTT
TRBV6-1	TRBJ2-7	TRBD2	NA	CASSESSGSWF	TGTGCCAGCAGTGAATCTAGCGGGAGTTGGTTC
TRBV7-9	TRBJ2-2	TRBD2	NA	CASSATSGSVTGELFF	TGTGCCAGCAGCGCGACTAGCGGGAGCGTAACCGGGGAGCTGTTTTTT
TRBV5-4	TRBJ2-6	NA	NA	CASSLVAEANVLTF	TGTGCCAGCAGCTTGGTAGCTGAGGCCAACGTCCTGACTTTC
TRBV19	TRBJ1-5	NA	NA	CASSITPQQPQHF	TGTGCCAGTAGTATAACCCCCCAGCAGCCCCAGCATTTT